This T cell receptor (beta chain) was identified during a study of T cells after posttransplantation cyclophosphamide (dated by TCRdb to 2015 to 2016). Background for the entire study: Using TRB sequencing, the study followed how the T cell repertoire rebuilt after myeloablative bone marrow transplantation with posttransplantation cyclophosphamide given as GVHD prophylaxis. Samples from 30 to 45 PTCy-treated patients and over 15 related bone marrow donors of those patients were subjected to antigen receptor sequencing. Blood from every one of the 30 to 40 PTCy patients who had 1-year posttransplant specimens underwent TRB sequencing. Up to 3 additional blood samples from 2 to 5.2 years after transplant were also TRB-sequenced in 3 patients, as was pretransplant blood from a handful of patients. TRA and TRB clonality were tightly correlated in eight to ten samples, so subsequent TCR analyses focused on TRB only. Public TRB sequences were compared against a database of over 3,000 sequences linked to responses to pathogens, tumor antigens, self-antigens and alloantigens. Study-wide findings and limitations: Across over 40 patients, TRB clonality was highly associated with recipient CMV seropositivity and CMV reactivation, and diversity in PTCy patients was similar to diversity in CNI/methotrexate controls. Donor-recipient similarity was low at 1-2 months but increased during the first year, and donor CD8+ memory clones often dominated later blood repertoires. The TRB repertoires of T cells infiltrating skin or the GI tract showed only limited overlap with the TRB repertoires found in blood.

CDR1 and CDR2 are read off the germline V gene (reference sequence) as LNHDA and SQIVND. The CDR3 spans 15 residues, from the cysteine through the phenylalanine. The DNA shown is the 45-base CDR3, in frame from base 1. Trimming takes 6 bases off V and 6 bases off J; junction bases not matched to a gene: 9. Genomic DNA was used for TRB sequencing, which was performed with the immunoSEQ assay at survey resolution or with the hsTCRB kit. As for the authors' bioinformatics: Initial read processing used immunoSEQ software, and repertoire analyses used the LymphoSeq R package. Clonality was computed as 1 minus normalized Shannon entropy; Gini coefficient was also calculated for each TRB dataset. Phenotypes of unsorted samples were inferred by mapping TRB sequences from sorted subsets of the recipient or donor onto the same recipient's unsorted samples. In its TCRdb copy, this immuneACCESS table keeps in-frame sequences only and misses some clones. Where compared with another copy, unresolved V genes explain less than half of these, and the others have no known cause. Clonal size and the V and J genes are those of that table, whereas D and trimming came from the DNA. Across this sample, approximately 5,100 clones were tabulated and none appeared just once. Roughly 27% of the sample rests with the top ten.

The intended sense of this specimen's treatment or condition label: high-dose cyclophosphamide on days +3 and +4 as single-agent GVHD prophylaxis. For conditioning, the PTCy patients got busulfan and fludarabine, then a related or unrelated marrow graft, followed by cyclophosphamide on days +3 and +4. The PTCy-treated patients were enrolled in a prospective multi-institutional clinical trial. Mononuclear cells from peripheral blood and bone marrow were separated by Ficoll-Hypaque density centrifugation and then cryopreserved. This clone is identified as medium-sized (0.01 to 0.1%). Its antigen remains undetermined. Base-call qualities are not available, and no considerably larger clone is one nucleotide away.

This TCR derives from a male patient aged 55 to 70 who received an allogeneic stem cell transplant from a related donor, was CMV-positive, and had acute GVHD only. Some T cells may originate with the graft donor following a transplant. The sequence joins TRBV19 to TRBJ2-1; TRBD2 lines up with 9 middle nucleotides. Sample: PBMCs, taken 350 to 400 days after allogeneic stem cell transplant with posttransplant cyclophosphamide. The DNA sequence follows: TGTGCCAGTAGACCTATGGCGGGAGGGTCCAATGAGCAGTTCTTC. It encodes CASRPMAGGSNEQFF.